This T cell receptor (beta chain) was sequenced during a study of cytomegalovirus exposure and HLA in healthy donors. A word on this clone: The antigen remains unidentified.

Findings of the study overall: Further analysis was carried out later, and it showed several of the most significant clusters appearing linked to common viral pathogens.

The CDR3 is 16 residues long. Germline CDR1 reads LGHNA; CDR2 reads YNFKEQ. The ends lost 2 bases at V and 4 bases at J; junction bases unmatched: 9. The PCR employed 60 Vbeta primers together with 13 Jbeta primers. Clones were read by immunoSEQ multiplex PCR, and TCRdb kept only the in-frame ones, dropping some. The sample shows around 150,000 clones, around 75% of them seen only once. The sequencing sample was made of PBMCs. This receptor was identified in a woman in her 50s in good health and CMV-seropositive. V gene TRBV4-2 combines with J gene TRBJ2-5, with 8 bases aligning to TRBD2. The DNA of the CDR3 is TGTGCCAGCAGCCAAACACGGGGGGGATGGGTAGAGACCCAGTACTTC. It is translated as CASSQTRGGWVETQYF.